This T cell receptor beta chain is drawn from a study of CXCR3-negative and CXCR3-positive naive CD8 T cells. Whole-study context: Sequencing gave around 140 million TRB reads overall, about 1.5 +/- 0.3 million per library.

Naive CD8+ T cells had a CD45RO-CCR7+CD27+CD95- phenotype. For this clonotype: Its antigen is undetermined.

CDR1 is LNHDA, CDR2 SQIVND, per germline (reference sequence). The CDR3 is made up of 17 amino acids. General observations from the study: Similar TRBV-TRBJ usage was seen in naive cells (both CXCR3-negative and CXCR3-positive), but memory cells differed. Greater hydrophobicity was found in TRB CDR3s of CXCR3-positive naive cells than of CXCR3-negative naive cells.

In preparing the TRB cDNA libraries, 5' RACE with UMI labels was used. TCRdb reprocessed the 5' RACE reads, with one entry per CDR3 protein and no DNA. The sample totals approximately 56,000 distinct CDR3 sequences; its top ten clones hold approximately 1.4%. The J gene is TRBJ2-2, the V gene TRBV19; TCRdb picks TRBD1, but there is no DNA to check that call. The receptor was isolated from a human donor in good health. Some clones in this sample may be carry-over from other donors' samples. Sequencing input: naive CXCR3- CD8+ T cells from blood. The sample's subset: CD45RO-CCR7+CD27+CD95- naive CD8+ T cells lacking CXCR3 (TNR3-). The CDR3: CASSPDPGPGTNGELFF.